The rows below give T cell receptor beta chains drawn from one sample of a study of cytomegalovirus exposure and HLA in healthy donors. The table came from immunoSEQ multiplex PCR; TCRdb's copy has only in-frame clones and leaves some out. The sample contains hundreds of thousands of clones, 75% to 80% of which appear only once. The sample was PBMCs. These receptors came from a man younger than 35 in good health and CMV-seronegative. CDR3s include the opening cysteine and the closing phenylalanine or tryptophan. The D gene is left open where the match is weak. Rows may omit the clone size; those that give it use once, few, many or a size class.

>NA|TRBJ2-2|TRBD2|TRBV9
CASSVGGRASGELFF
TGTGCCAGCAGCGTAGGGGGGAGGGCGAGCGGGGAGCTGTTTTTT
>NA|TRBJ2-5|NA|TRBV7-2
CASSPQGETQYF
TGTGCCAGCAGCCCCCAGGGGGAGACCCAGTACTTC
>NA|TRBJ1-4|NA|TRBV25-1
CASSEGIGAREKLFF
TGTGCCAGCAGTGAAGGAATAGGGGCCCGTGAAAAACTGTTTTTT
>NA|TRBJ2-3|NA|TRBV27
CASSLWEGGRTDTQYF
TGTGCCAGCAGTTTATGGGAGGGGGGGCGCACGGATACGCAGTATTTT
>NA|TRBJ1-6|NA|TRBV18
CASSPLQTLDSPLHF
TGTGCCAGCTCACCACTGCAGACTTTGGATTCACCCCTCCACTTT
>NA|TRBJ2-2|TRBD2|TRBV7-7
CASSLGVAGVNTGELFF
TGTGCTAGCAGCTTAGGGGTGGCGGGAGTGAACACCGGGGAGCTGTTTTTT
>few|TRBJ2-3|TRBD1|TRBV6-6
CASSGQGTDTQYF
TGTGCCAGTTCGGGACAGGGGACAGATACGCAGTATTTT
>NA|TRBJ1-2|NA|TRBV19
CASSLEEKDYGYTF
TGTGCCAGTAGTTTGGAGGAGAAGGACTATGGCTACACCTTC
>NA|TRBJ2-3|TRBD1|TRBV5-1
CASSPGQGTDTQYF
TGCGCCAGCAGCCCGGGACAGGGCACAGATACGCAGTATTTT
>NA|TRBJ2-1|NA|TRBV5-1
CASSLALGGAHGKNEQFF
TGCGCCAGCAGCTTGGCCCTTGGCGGGGCCCATGGTAAGAATGAGCAGTTCTTC
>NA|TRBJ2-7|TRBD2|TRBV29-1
CSVEGLAGEYEQYF
TGCAGCGTGGAAGGACTAGCGGGAGAGTACGAGCAGTACTTC
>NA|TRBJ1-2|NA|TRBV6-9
CASSPHSSGNLYGYTF
TGTGCCAGCAGTCCACACTCGTCAGGGAACCTCTATGGCTACACCTTC
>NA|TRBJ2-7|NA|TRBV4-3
CASSLRVYEQYF
TGCGCCAGCAGCCTCAGGGTATACGAGCAGTACTTC
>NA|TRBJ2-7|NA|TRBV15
CATSRDRGGYEQYF
TGTGCCACCAGCAGAGATAGGGGGGGGTACGAGCAGTACTTC
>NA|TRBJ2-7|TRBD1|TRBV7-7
CASRAGTGSDEQYF
TGTGCTAGCAGAGCCGGGACAGGGTCCGACGAGCAGTACTTC
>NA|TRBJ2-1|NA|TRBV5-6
CASSLVGAGYNEQFF
TGTGCCAGCAGCTTGGTAGGGGCGGGATACAATGAGCAGTTCTTC
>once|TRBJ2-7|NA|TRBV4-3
CASSHLPLGVRGEQYF
TGCGCCAGCAGCCACCTCCCCCTTGGGGTCAGGGGCGAGCAGTACTTC
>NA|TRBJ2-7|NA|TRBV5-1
CASSLLGLAGASSYEQYF
TGCGCCAGCAGCTTGTTGGGACTGGCGGGGGCCAGCTCCTACGAGCAGTACTTC
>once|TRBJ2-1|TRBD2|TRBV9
CASSVLAAGGYTNKTSGSRNEQFF
TGTGCCAGCAGCGTCTTAGCGGCAGGGGGCTACACAAATAAGACTAGCGGGAGTCGCAATGAGCAGTTCTTC
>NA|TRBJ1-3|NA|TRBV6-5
CASSGTGSSGNTIYF
TGTGCCAGCAGCGGAACAGGGTCCTCTGGAAACACCATATATTTT
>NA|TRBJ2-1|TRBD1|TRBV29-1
CSVVPGQHSYNEQFF
TGCAGCGTTGTCCCGGGACAGCATTCATACAATGAGCAGTTCTTC
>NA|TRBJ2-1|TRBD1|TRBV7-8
CASSLGDRVAEQFF
TGTGCCAGCAGCTTAGGTGACAGGGTGGCTGAGCAGTTCTTC
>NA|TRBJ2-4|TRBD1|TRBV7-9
CASSRTGIGKNIQYF
TGTGCCAGCAGTCGGACAGGGATCGGCAAAAACATTCAGTACTTC
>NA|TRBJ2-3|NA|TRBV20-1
CSARDVAQEYF
TGCAGTGCTAGAGATGTGGCGCAGGAGTATTTT
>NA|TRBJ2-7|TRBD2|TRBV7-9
CASGLADYYEQYF
TGTGCCAGCGGGCTAGCGGACTACTACGAGCAGTACTTC
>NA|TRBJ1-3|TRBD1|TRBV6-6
CASRPGQGWGNTIYF
TGTGCCAGCAGACCCGGACAGGGATGGGGAAACACCATATATTTT
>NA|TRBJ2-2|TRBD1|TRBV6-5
CASSYDRDDTGELFF
TGTGCCAGCAGCTACGACAGGGATGACACCGGGGAGCTGTTTTTT
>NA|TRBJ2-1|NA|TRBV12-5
CASADGTYPYNEQFF
TGTGCTAGTGCTGACGGGACATACCCCTACAATGAGCAGTTCTTC
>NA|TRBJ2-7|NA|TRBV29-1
CSVGAGASYEQYF
TGCAGCGTTGGAGCGGGCGCCTCCTACGAGCAGTACTTC
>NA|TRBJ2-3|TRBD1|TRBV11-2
CASSSGQGADTQYF
TGTGCCAGCAGCTCGGGACAGGGAGCAGATACGCAGTATTTT
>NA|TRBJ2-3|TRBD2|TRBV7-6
CASSSAETSGSTDTQYF
TGTGCCAGCAGCTCCGCTGAGACTAGCGGGAGCACAGATACGCAGTATTTT
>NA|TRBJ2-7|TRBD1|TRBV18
CASSPRSGSRDRASYEQYF
TGTGCCAGCTCACCACGGTCGGGGTCGCGGGACAGGGCCTCCTACGAGCAGTACTTC
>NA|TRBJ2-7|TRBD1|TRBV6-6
CASSYHGQGSYEQYF
TGTGCCAGCAGTTACCACGGACAGGGATCCTACGAGCAGTACTTC